What follows are 5 T cell receptor beta chains derived from one specimen sequenced in a study of T cells in Graves' hyperthyroidism and ophthalmopathy. Researchers amplified the TCR beta CDR3 regions from RNA transcripts. TCR CDR3 regions were first amplified by RT-PCR with HTBI primers. From the multiplex PCR reads, TCRdb called clonotypes with MiXCR, one entry per CDR3 protein. This sample has around 620,000 distinct CDR3 sequences; around 15% occur once, and the top ten carry less than 4.5%. The sequenced material came from blood. The receptors derive from a woman aged 25 to 39 with Graves' hyperthyroidism.

This clonotype was observed at least ten times. The chain recombines TRBV10-3 with TRBJ2-1; TRBD2 matches 9 bases. This CDR3 is built from 17 residues. CDR1 and CDR2 (germline): ENHRY, SYGVKD. The V segment lost 6 bases and the J segment 6 bases; nucleotides outside the gene matches: 15. CDR3 nucleotide sequence: TGTGCCATCAGCCAGCAGTTAGCGGGAGAGATAGGCAATGAGCAGTTCTTC. It translates to CAISQQLAGEIGNEQFF.

The chain carries TRBV10-1 and TRBJ1-5; D is perhaps TRBD1 (6 bases). Deletions cut 4 bases from V and 4 bases from J, with 20 bases between. Germline V gene data show CDR1 as WNHNN and CDR2 as SYGVQD (reference sequence). This CDR3 has 17 residues. The chain's CDR3 is CASSGDKSPGVNQPQHF. CDR3 DNA sequence: TGCGCCAGCAGTGGGGACAAGTCACCGGGGGTGAATCAGCCCCAGCATTTT.

This clonotype was picked up many times. This chain links TRBV3-1 with TRBJ2-1, with 12 bases fitting TRBD2. The CDR3 has 15 amino acids. Trimming cost V 6 bases and J 6 bases; bases outside gene matches: 6. The germline V gene encodes CDR1 LGHDT and CDR2 YNNKEL (reference sequence). The CDR3 DNA follows: TGTGCCAGCAGTGTTACTAGCGGGGGGATCAATGAGCAGTTCTTC. Its translation: CASSVTSGGINEQFF.

Points on this clonotype: An end of the junction does not agree with germline; a read error may underlie this. CDR3 coding DNA: TGCACCAGCAGTGAGTCGAAACGGGGGTTCCAAGAGACCCAGTACTTC. This encodes CTSSESKRGFQETQYF. The chain carries TRBV10-1 and TRBJ2-5; D might be TRBD2 (6 bases). The CDR3 sequence is 16 residues long. In germline, CDR1 is WNHNN, CDR2 SYGVQD (reference sequence).

The sample holds a few counts of this clonotype. V and J are TRBV5-1 and TRBJ2-1, with a tentative D call TRBD1 (6 bases). V lost 3 bases and J 1 base, leaving 17 bases between the germline ends. This CDR3 spans 17 amino acids. Germline V CDR1 and CDR2: SGHRS, YFSETQ. CDR3 nucleotides: TGCGCCAGCAGCTCCATGGGGGCACGGGATTCCTACAATGAGCAGTTCTTC. It codes for CASSSMGARDSYNEQFF.